This T cell receptor beta chain was profiled in a study of T cell repertoires in cytomegalovirus infection. In the study overall: CMV epitopes used comprised recently identified HLA-C-restricted ones and well-studied HLA-B-restricted ones. Both CMV infection and a matching HLA type were indicated by public TCR beta signatures.

The CDR3 consists of 18 residues. V lost 4 bases to trimming and J lost 0 bases; unmatched junction nucleotides: 7. The germline gives CDR1 SGHTA, CDR2 FQGTGA. This clonotype was counted a few times. The antigen is not known. Study-wide points: Based on cumulative public TCR beta family frequency, carriers of CMV plus the relevant HLA were identified.

TCRdb redid the calling of the reads with MiXCR, one entry per CDR3 protein. The repertoire holds around 770,000 distinct CDR3 sequences, with approximately 32% as singletons. V gene TRBV7-3 combines with J gene TRBJ2-6; 9 bases fit TRBD1. Sequenced here: cultured CD8+ T cells from PBMCs, sampled from culture after CMV antigen stimulation. This TCR was sampled from a human donor in good health (CMV status not recorded). Some clones in this sample may be carry-over from other donors' samples. The CDR3 DNA is TGTGCCAGCAGCTCACCGGGACAGGGAGGCTCTGGGGCCAACGTCCTGACTTTC. It translates to CASSSPGQGGSGANVLTF.